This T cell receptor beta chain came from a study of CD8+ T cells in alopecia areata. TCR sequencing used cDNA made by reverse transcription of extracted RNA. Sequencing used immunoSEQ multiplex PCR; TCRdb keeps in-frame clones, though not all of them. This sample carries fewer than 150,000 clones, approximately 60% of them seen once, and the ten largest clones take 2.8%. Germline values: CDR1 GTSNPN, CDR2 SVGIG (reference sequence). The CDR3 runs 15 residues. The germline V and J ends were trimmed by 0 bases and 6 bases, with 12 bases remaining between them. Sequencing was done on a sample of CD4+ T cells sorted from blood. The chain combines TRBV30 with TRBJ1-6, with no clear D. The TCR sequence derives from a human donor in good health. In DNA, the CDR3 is TGTGCCTGGAGTGTAAACCGGGGTGGTAATTCACCCCTCCACTTT. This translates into CAWSVNRGGNSPLHF. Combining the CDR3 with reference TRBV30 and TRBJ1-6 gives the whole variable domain SQTIHQWPATLVQPVGSPLSLECTVEGTSNPNLYWYRQAAGRGLQLLFYSVGIGQISSEVPQNLSASRPQDRQFILSSKKLLLSDSGFYLCAWSVNRGGNSPLHFGNGTRLTVT.